The entry that follows covers one TCR beta chain sequence. The data are from a study of blood T cell repertoires in COVID-19. The wider study: The United States, Italy and Spain supplied acute and convalescent COVID-19 samples.

Assay: immunoSEQ multiplex PCR; the TCRdb copy retains only in-frame clones and omits some. The profile shows 100,000 or so clones, more than 75% of them singletons. Per germline, CDR1 SEHNR and CDR2 FQNEAQ (reference sequence). The CDR3 is made up of 15 amino acids. With V trimmed by 5 bases and J by 9 bases, 12 bases remained unmatched. The rearrangement uses TRBV7-9 and TRBJ2-1; 8 nucleotides agree with TRBD2. Sequencing was carried out using peripheral blood. The sequence was obtained from a man at least 80 years old with acute or convalescent COVID-19. The CDR3 loop reads CASSHNTRAGVEQFF. Here the CDR3 DNA reads TGTGCCAGCAGCCATAATACGCGAGCGGGGGTTGAGCAGTTCTTC.